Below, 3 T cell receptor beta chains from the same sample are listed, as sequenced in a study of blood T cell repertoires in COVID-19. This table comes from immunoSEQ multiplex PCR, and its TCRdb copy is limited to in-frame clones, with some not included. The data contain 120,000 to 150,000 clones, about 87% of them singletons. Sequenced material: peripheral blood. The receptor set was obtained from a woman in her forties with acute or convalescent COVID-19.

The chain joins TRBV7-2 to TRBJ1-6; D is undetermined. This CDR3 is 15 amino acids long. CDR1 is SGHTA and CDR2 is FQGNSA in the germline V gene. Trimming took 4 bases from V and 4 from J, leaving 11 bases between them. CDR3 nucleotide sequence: TGTGCCAGCAGCTCATCCCCCAGTTATAATTCACCCCTCCACTTT. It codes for CASSSSPSYNSPLHF.

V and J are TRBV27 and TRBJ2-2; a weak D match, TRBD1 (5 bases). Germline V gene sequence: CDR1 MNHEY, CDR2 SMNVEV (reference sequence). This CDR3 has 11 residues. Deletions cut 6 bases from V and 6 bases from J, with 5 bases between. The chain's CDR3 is CASRGAGELFF. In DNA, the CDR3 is TGTGCCAGCAGAGGGGCCGGGGAGCTGTTTTTT.

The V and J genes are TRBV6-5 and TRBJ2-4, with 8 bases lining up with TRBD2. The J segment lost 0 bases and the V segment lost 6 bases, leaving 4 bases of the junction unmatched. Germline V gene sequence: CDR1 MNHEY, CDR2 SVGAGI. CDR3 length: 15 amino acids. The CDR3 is CASRLAGVAKNIQYF. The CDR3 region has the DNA TGTGCCAGCAGGCTAGCGGGCGTAGCCAAAAACATTCAGTACTTC.